This TCR beta chain was sequenced during a study of cytomegalovirus exposure and HLA in healthy donors. 60 Vbeta and 13 Jbeta primers were used in PCR. The protocol was immunoSEQ multiplex PCR, while the TCRdb copy is restricted to in-frame clones and leaves out a portion. The sample shows about 190,000 clones, about four fifths of them seen only once. The CDR3 loop spans 14 amino acids. Germline CDR1 and CDR2: SGHTA and FQGTGA. V lost 2 bases, J lost 2 bases, and 7 bases lay in between. This TCR came from a male donor in good health and CMV-seronegative. The sample comprised PBMCs. The chain employs TRBV7-3 and TRBJ1-3, with D tentatively TRBD1 (5 bases). CDR3 nucleotides: TGTGCCAGCAGCTTATCGGGGGCTGGAAACACCATATATTTT. It specifies CASSLSGAGNTIYF. Complete variable domain (other parts from reference TRBV7-3 and TRBJ1-3): GAGVSQTPSNKVTEKGKYVELRCDPISGHTALYWYRQSLGQGPEFLIYFQGTGAADDSGLPNDRFFAVRPEGSVSTLKIQRTERGDSAVYLCASSLSGAGNTIYFGEGSWLTVV.